The following is a T cell receptor (beta chain) sequence with its context. Its target is unknown. At one end, the junction sequence differs from germline, possibly due to a read error. In the authors' methods: Differences in CDR3 between clinicopathological groups were drawn on to build a classifier intended to discriminate distant-metastatic papillary thyroid cancer patients. TCRdb re-called the PCR reads via MiXCR. The V and J calls and clone size are TCRdb's, not the authors'. The profile shows 25,000 to 35,000 clones, approximately 15% of them singletons. The sample belongs to a study of metastatic and nonmetastatic thyroid tumors. Study context: From malignant and benign thyroid patients, repertoires in blood and in tumor or nodule tissue were compared.

The CDR3 covers 13 residues. From germline, CDR1 is SNHLY and CDR2 FYNNEI. Study results and caveats: Malignant thyroid tumors reportedly had TCR beta diversity that was significantly higher than in benign nodules, in blood and tumor.

The entire patient cohort was treatment-naive prior to thyroid surgery. Sequenced material: blood. The chain combines TRBV2 with TRBJ2-7, with D uncertain. This receptor was identified in a female donor with papillary thyroid cancer or a benign thyroid nodule (not recorded which). Some clones in this sample may be carry-over from other donors' samples. The CDR3 spells CASSDRSVYEHYF. The CDR3 region has the DNA TGTGCCAGCAGTGACCGGTCCGTCTACGAGCACTACTTC.